A selection of T cell receptor beta chains follows, all from one sample in a study of control samples from healthy donors and cancer patients. Clones were read by immunoSEQ multiplex PCR, and TCRdb kept only the in-frame ones, dropping some. There are 150,000 or so clones in the sample; approximately 93% occur only once, and around 8% lies in the top ten. The sample consisted of blood. Every receptor here comes from a woman in her 40s in good health. Both conserved end residues are trimmed from each CDR3. Each record gives: V gene, J gene, CDR3 protein.

>TRBV6-6|TRBJ2-1
ASSYPGRGKNEQF
>TRBV6-1|TRBJ1-3
ASSVLRSGGGNTIY
>TRBV5-1|TRBJ1-2
ASSLDRGAAGYT
>TRBV7-9|TRBJ1-1
ASSLLGGGSTEAF
>TRBV18|TRBJ2-3
ASSPFSSTDTQY
>TRBV9|TRBJ2-3
ASSVVGRTDTQY
>TRBV7-2|TRBJ2-7
ASTPGTHLSYEQY
>TRBV7-9|TRBJ2-2
ASSLQGTGELF
>TRBV18|TRBJ1-6
ASSPRTPVEYNSPLH
>TRBV5-1|TRBJ2-1
ASSMTRSKLSGEQF
>TRBV25-1|TRBJ1-2
ASSEWAGGGYT
>TRBV6-2/TRBV6-3|TRBJ2-1
ASSPGPINEQF
>TRBV3-1/TRBV3-2|TRBJ2-5
ASSPGTSGSYQETQY
>TRBV10-3|TRBJ2-7
AISDPVNYEQY
>TRBV10-3|TRBJ1-1
AISVPRQGPGGNTEAF
>TRBV28|TRBJ1-1
AIRRGFTEAF
>TRBV7-9|TRBJ2-7
ASSFGGSPIAYEQY
>TRBV25-1|TRBJ1-3
ASSPFLFGTALNTIY
>TRBV5-4|TRBJ2-1
ASSLSSYNEQF
>TRBV9|TRBJ1-6
ASSFDSRANSPLH
>TRBV4-3|TRBJ1-3
ASSQQGASSGNTIY
>TRBV29-1|TRBJ1-1
SVEAANTEAF
>TRBV5-8|TRBJ2-7
ASSFGISRQY
>TRBV7-2|TRBJ2-1
ASSLTSGRASSYNEQF
>TRBV4-3|TRBJ2-7
ASSLRARDSEQY
>TRBV19|TRBJ1-5
ASSTAPVRGLAQPQH
>TRBV7-9|TRBJ1-1
ASSPGGLGTEAF
>TRBV23-1|TRBJ1-1
ASTLRQGWNTEAF
>TRBV25-1|TRBJ1-1
ASSEYGGMNTEAF
>TRBV5-4|TRBJ2-6
ASPMEGARGANVLT
>TRBV6-1|TRBJ2-1
ASSERMGGPFNEQF
>TRBV29-1|TRBJ2-5
SVESTGGETQY
>TRBV27|TRBJ1-5
ARVGRGFGHSNQPQH
>TRBV11-3|TRBJ2-2
ASGRGTSGIYTNTGELF
>TRBV5-1|TRBJ2-7
ASSEGQASLYEQY
>TRBV7-9|TRBJ2-2
ASSGDTGELF
>TRBV4-3|TRBJ2-7
ASSQFRDTSLGYEQY
>TRBV4-2|TRBJ1-2
ASSQVGGRRQGGYGYT
>TRBV7-9|TRBJ2-5
ASSYTETQY
>TRBV6-2/TRBV6-3|TRBJ2-7
ASSYWDRTYEQY
>TRBV7-6|TRBJ1-2
ASSLEAGANYGYT
>TRBV20-1|TRBJ2-3
SASKAGSTDTQY
>TRBV13|TRBJ1-1
ASRPRLRGNTEAF
>TRBV12-3/TRBV12-4|TRBJ1-1
ASSFSVNTEAF
>TRBV7-2|TRBJ2-2
ASSLGTLNTGELF
>TRBV6-5|TRBJ1-3
ASSYSIQLAGNTIY
>TRBV7-2|TRBJ2-5
ASSLKFGTGSETQY
>TRBV4-3|TRBJ2-1
ASSQERGQGNPYNEQF
>TRBV5-1|TRBJ2-2
ASSLLDRNTGELF
>TRBV6-1|TRBJ1-4
ASSEKGQGSIKLF
>TRBV6-5|TRBJ2-2
ASRTGTANTGELF
>TRBV6-2/TRBV6-3|TRBJ2-3
ASSPLSLSGGSTDTQY
>TRBV30|TRBJ1-4
AWSDIATNEKLF
>TRBV4-3|TRBJ2-6
ASSQEGIAGNSGANVLT
>TRBV27|TRBJ2-7
ASKGGGTYEQY